What follows is one TCR beta chain and its context. The data were taken from a study of T cell changes during pregnancy in multiple sclerosis. Method: immunoSEQ multiplex PCR; TCRdb's copy keeps in-frame clones and lacks some. The sample has roughly 100,000 clones, roughly nine tenths seen once. Unmatched junction bases numbered 11, after V lost 2 bases and J lost 3 bases. Germline lookup yields CDR1 WNHNN and CDR2 SYGVQD (reference sequence). The CDR3 spans 17 residues. This TCR was sampled from a female donor in good health, enrolled as a control in a pregnancy study. The specimen was peripheral blood, collected after pregnancy. The chain carries TRBV10-1 and TRBJ2-7; TRBD1 agrees at 9 bases. CDR3 sequence: CASSETGQGNLLYEQYF. Written as DNA, the CDR3 is TGCGCCAGCAGTGAGACGGGACAGGGAAATCTTCTCTACGAGCAGTACTTC.